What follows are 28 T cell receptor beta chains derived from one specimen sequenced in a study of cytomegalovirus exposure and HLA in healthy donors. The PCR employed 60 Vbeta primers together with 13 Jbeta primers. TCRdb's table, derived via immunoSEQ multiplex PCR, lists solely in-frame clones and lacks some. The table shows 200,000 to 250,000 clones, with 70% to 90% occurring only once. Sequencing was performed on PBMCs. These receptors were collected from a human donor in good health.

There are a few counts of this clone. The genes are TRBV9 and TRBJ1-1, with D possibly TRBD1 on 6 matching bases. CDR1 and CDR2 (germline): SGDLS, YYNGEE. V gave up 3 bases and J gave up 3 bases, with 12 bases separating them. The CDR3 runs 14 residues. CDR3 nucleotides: TGTGCCAGCAGCGAGGGGGGGATCGACACTGAAGCTTTCTTT. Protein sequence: CASSEGGIDTEAFF.

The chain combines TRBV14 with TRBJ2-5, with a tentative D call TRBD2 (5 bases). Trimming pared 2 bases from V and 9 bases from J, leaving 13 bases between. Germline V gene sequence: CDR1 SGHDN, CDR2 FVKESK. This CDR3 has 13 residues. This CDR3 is CASSQNDYNAQYF. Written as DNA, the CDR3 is TGTGCCAGCAGCCAAAACGACTATAACGCCCAGTACTTC.

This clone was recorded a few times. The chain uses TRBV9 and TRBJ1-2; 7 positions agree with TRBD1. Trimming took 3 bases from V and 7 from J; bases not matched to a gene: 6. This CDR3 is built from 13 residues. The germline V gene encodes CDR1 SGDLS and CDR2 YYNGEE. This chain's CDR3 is CASSGRQGGGYTF. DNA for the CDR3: TGTGCCAGCAGCGGCCGACAGGGTGGTGGCTACACCTTC.

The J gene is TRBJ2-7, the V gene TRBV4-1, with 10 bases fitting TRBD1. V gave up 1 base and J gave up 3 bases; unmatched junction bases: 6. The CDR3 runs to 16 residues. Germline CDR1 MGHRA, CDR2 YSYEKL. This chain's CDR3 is CASSQAPGQGYYEQYF. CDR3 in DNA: TGCGCCAGCAGCCAAGCCCCGGGACAGGGGTACTACGAGCAGTACTTC.

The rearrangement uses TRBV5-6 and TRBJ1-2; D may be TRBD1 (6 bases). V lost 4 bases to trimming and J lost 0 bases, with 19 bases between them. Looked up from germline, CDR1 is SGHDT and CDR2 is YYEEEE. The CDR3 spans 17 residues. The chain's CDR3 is CASSAEIRDTANYGYTF. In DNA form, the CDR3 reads TGTGCCAGCAGCGCTGAGATCCGGGACACCGCTAACTATGGCTACACCTTC.

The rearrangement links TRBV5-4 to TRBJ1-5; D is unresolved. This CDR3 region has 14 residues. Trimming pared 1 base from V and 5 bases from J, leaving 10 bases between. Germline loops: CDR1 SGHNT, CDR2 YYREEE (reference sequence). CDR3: CASSLPGSDQPQHF. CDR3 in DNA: TGTGCCAGCAGCTTGCCGGGGAGTGATCAGCCCCAGCATTTT. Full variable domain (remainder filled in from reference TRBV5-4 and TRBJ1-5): ETGVTQSPTHLIKTRGQQVTLRCSSQSGHNTVSWYQQALGQGPQFIFQYYREEENGRGNFPPRFSGLQFPNYSSELNVNALELDDSALYLCASSLPGSDQPQHFGDGTRLSIL.

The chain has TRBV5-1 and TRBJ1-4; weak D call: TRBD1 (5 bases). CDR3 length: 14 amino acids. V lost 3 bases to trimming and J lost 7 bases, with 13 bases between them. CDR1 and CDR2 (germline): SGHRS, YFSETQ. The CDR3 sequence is CASSSGVAGEKLFF. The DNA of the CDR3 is TGCGCCAGCAGCTCGGGGGTGGCGGGTGAAAAACTGTTTTTT. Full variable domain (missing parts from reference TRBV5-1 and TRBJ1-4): KAGVTQTPRYLIKTRGQQVTLSCSPISGHRSVSWYQQTPGQGLQFLFEYFSETQRNKGNFPGRFSGRQFSNSRSEMNVSTLELGDSALYLCASSSGVAGEKLFFGSGTQLSVL.

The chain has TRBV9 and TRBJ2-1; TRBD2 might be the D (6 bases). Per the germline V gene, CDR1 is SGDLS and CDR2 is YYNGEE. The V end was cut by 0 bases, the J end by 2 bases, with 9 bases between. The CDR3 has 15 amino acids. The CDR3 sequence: CASSVAGDAYNEQFF. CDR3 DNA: TGTGCCAGCAGCGTAGCGGGAGATGCCTACAATGAGCAGTTCTTC.

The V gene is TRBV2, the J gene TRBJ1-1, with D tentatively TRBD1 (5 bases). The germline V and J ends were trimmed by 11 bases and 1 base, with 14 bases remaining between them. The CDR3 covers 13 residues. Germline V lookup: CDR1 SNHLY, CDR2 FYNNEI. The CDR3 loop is CAGAGTGNTEAFF. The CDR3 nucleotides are TGTGCCGGTGCCGGGACTGGGAACACTGAAGCTTTCTTT.

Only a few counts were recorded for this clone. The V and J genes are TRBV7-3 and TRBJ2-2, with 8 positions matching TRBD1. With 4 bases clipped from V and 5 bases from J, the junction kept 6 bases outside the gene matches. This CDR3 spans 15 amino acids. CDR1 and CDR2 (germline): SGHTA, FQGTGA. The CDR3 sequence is CASSSRDRSTGELFF. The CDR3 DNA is TGTGCCAGCAGCTCAAGGGACAGGTCAACCGGGGAGCTGTTTTTT.

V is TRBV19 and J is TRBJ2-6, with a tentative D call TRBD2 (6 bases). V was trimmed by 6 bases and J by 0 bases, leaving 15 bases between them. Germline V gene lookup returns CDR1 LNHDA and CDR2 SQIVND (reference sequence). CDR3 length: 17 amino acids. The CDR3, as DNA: TGTGCCAGTAGGCCTCCGGGACTCAGCTCTGGGGCCAACGTCCTGACTTTC. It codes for CASRPPGLSSGANVLTF.

The CDR3 DNA sequence: TGTGCCTGGAGTACCTGGGACAGGGGTTACGAGCAGTACTTC. This gives the protein CAWSTWDRGYEQYF. The chain carries TRBV30 and TRBJ2-5, with 10 positions matching TRBD1. The J call may be in error: the DNA end matches TRBJ2-7 better. Looked up from germline, CDR1 is GTSNPN and CDR2 is SVGIG (reference sequence). CDR3 length: 14 residues.

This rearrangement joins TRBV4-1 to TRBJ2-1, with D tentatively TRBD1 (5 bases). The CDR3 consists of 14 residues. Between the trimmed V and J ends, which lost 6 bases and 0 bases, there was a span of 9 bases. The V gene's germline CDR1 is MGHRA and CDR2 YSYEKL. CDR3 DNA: TGCGCCAGCAGTCCACAGGACTCCTACAATGAGCAGTTCTTC. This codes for CASSPQDSYNEQFF.

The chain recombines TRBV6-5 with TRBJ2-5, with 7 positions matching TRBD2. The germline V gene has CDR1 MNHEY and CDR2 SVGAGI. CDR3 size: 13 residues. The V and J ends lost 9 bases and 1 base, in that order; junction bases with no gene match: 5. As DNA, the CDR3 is TGTGCCAGGCCGGGAGGCTGCCAAGAGACCCAGTACTTC. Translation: CARPGGCQETQYF.

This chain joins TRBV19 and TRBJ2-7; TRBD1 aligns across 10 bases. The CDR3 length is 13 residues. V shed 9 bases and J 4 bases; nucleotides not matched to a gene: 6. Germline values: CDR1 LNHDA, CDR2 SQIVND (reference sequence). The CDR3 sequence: CARDRDRGYEQYF. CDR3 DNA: TGTGCCAGAGACCGGGACAGGGGATACGAGCAGTACTTC.

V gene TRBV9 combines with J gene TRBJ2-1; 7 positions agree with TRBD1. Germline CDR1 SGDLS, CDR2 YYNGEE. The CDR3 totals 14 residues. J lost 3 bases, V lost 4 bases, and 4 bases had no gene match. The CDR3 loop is CASSRRQGYNEQFF. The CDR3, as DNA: TGTGCCAGCAGCCGGAGACAGGGCTACAATGAGCAGTTCTTC.

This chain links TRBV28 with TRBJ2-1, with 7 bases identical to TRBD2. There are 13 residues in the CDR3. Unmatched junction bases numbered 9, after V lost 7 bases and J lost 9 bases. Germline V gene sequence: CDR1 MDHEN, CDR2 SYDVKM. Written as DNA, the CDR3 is TGTGCCAGCACCACCGGGGGGAACGGTGAGCAGTTCTTC. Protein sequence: CASTTGGNGEQFF.

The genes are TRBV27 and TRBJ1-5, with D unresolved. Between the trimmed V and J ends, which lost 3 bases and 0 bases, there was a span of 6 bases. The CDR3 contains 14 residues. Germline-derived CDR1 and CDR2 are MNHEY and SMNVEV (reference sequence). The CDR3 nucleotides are TGTGCCAGCAGTTTGAGGTTTAGCAATCAGCCCCAGCATTTT. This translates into CASSLRFSNQPQHF.

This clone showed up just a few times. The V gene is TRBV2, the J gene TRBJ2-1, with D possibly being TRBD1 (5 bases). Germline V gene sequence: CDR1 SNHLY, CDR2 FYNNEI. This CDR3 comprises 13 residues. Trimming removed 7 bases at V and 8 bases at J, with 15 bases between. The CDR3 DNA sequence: TGTGCCAGCACCGGACCTGGGGCCGATGAGCAGTTCTTC. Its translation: CASTGPGADEQFF.

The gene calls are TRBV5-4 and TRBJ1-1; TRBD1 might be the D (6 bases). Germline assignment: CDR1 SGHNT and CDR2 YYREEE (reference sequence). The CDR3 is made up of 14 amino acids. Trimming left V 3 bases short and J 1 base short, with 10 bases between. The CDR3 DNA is TGTGCCAGCAGCTCGGTAGGGGGGAACACTGAAGCTTTCTTT. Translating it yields CASSSVGGNTEAFF.

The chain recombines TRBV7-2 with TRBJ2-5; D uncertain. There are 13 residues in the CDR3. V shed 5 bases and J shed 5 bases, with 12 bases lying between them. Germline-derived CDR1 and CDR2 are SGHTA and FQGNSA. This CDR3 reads CASSPYTLETQYF. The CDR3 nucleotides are TGTGCCAGCAGCCCCTATACCCTGGAGACCCAGTACTTC.

CDR3 bases: TGCGCCAGCAGCTTGGAAGGCGGCTCCTACGAGCAGTACTTC. This sequence encodes CASSLEGGSYEQYF. The gene calls are TRBV5-1 and TRBJ2-7, with D unclear. V lost 0 bases, J lost 0 bases, and 7 bases lay in between. Germline CDR1 is SGHRS and CDR2 is YFSETQ. The CDR3 length is 14 residues.

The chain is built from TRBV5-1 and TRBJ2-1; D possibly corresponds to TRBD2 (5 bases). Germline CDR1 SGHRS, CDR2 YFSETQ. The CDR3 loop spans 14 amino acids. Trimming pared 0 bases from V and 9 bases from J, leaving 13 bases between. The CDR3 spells CASSLAGRVTEQFF. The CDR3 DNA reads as TGCGCCAGCAGCTTGGCGGGAAGGGTTACTGAGCAGTTCTTC.

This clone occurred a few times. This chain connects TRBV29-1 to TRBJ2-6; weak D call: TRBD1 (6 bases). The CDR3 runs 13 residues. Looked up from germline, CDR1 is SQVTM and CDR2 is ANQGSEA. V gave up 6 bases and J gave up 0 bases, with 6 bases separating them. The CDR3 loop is CSVGHSGANVLTF. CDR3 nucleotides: TGCAGCGTGGGACACTCTGGGGCCAACGTCCTGACTTTC.

CDR3 protein: CASSVAHHSGDEQFF. The CDR3 bases are TGTGCCAGCAGCGTAGCCCACCACAGCGGGGATGAGCAGTTCTTC. V and J are TRBV9 and TRBJ2-1; 7 bases map to TRBD2. With 0 bases clipped from V and 8 bases from J, the junction kept 8 bases outside the gene matches. The CDR3 runs 15 residues. Germline assignment: CDR1 SGDLS and CDR2 YYNGEE.

The CDR3 bases are TGTGCCAGCAGCAACCTAGGGGGCTCCTACGAGCAGTACTTC. Translating gives CASSNLGGSYEQYF. The chain links TRBV7-6 to TRBJ2-7; maybe TRBD1 (6 bases). The CDR3 is made up of 14 amino acids. Germline loops: CDR1 SGHVS, CDR2 FNYEAQ. V was pared by 5 bases and J by 0 bases, with 11 bases between. Full variable domain (outside the CDR3, taken from reference TRBV7-6 and TRBJ2-7): GAGVSQSPRYKVTKRGQDVALRCDPISGHVSLYWYRQALGQGPEFLTYFNYEAQQDKSGLPNDRFSAERPEGSISTLTIQRTEQRDSAMYRCASSNLGGSYEQYFGPGTRLTVT.

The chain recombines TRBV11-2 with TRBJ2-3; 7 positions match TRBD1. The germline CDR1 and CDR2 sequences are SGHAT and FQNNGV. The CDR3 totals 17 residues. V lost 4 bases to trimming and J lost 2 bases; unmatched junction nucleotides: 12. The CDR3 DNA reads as TGTGCCAGCAGCTCAAAGCCGGGACAGAAGATCACAGATACGCAGTATTTT. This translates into CASSSKPGQKITDTQYF.

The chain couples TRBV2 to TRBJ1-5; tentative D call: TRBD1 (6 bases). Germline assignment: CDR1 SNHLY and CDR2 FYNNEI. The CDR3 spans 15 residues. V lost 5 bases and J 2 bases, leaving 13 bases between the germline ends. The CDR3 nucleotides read TGTGCCAGCAGTACGGAAAAGGGGGGCAATCAGCCCCAGCATTTT. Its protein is CASSTEKGGNQPQHF.